There are a few counts of the clone carrying this T cell receptor (beta chain). No antigen is known for it. A single record per CDR3 protein comes from TCRdb applying MiXCR to the reads. This table holds about 60,000 distinct CDR3 sequences, roughly a fifth found once. The CDR3 is made up of 15 amino acids. Germline-derived CDR1 and CDR2 are MGHDK and SYGVNS. The V end was cut by 2 bases, the J end by 3 bases, with 8 bases between. These data originate in a study of T cell repertoires in cytomegalovirus infection. Study-wide background: Both recently identified HLA-C-restricted and well-studied HLA-B-restricted CMV epitopes were used in the study.

Overall study results and limits: HLA-C-restricted CMV-specific TCR beta clonotypes prevailed in the ex vivo response. Carriers of CMV and the relevant HLA type were discriminated by public TCR beta frequency.

Sequenced here: CD8+ T cells from cultured PBMCs, sampled from culture after CMV antigen stimulation. V and J are TRBV25-1 and TRBJ2-6, with TRBD1 as a possible D gene (5 bases). The source of this sequence is a human donor in good health (CMV status not recorded). Some clones in this sample may be carry-over from other donors' samples. The CDR3 sequence: CASSEQGDGANVLTF. The CDR3 DNA follows: TGTGCCAGCAGTGAACAGGGTGATGGGGCCAACGTCCTGACTTTC.